This T cell receptor (beta chain) was identified in a study of CD8+ T cells in alopecia areata. This CDR3 comprises 17 residues. After removal of 1 base from V and 5 bases from J, the junction contained 15 bases not matched to a gene. CDR1 is SQVTM and CDR2 is ANQGSEA in the germline V gene. Sequencing templates came from extracted RNA that was reverse transcribed into cDNA. Sequenced by immunoSEQ multiplex PCR; TCRdb stores in-frame clones only, minus some. Found here are 95,000 to 150,000 clones, less than 50% of them singletons; the top ten hold approximately 10%. The sequence derives from a human donor with alopecia areata. The sample taken for sequencing was NKG2D-low CD8+ T cells sorted from blood. The chain combines TRBV29-1 with TRBJ2-7; 9 bases line up with TRBD1. The CDR3 protein is CSVEGAGEQGARHEQYF. CDR3 nucleotides: TGCAGCGTTGAAGGGGCGGGCGAACAGGGGGCGCGACACGAGCAGTACTTC.